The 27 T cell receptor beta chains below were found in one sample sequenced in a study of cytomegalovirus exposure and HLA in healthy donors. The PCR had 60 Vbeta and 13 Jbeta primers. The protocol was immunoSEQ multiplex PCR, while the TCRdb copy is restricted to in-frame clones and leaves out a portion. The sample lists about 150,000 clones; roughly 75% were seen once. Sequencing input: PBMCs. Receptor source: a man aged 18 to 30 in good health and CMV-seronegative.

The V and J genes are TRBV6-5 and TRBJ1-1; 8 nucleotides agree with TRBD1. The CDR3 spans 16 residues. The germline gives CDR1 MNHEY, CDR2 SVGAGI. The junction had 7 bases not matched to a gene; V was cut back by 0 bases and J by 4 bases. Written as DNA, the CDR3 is TGTGCCAGCAGTTACTCTGATGCAGGGGGCAGCACTGAAGCTTTCTTT. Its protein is CASSYSDAGGSTEAFF.

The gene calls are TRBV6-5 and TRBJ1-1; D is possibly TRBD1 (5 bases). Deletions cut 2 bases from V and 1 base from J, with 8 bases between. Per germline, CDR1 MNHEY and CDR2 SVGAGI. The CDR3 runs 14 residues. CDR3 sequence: CASSYRGGNTEAFF. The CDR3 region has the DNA TGTGCCAGCAGTTACAGGGGAGGGAACACTGAAGCTTTCTTT.

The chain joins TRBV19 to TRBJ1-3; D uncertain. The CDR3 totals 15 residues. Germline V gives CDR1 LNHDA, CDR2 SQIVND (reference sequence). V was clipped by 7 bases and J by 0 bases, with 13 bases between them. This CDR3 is CASTSLRGSGNTIYF. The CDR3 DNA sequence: TGTGCCAGTACCTCGCTGCGAGGCTCTGGAAACACCATATATTTT. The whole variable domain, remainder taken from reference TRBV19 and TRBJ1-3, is DGGITQSPKYLFRKEGQNVTLSCEQNLNHDAMYWYRQDPGQGLRLIYYSQIVNDFQKGDIAEGYSVSREKKESFPLTVTSAQKNPTAFYLCASTSLRGSGNTIYFGEGSWLTVV.

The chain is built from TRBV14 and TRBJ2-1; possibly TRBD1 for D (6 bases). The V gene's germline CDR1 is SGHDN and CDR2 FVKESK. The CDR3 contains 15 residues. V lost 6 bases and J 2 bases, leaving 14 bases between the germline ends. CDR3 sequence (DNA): TGTGCCAGCAGTCCTATTACAGGGCCCTACAATGAGCAGTTCTTC. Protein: CASSPITGPYNEQFF.

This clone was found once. The CDR3 here is CASSSGLAGYADTQYF. CDR3 in DNA: TGTGCCAGCAGCTCAGGACTAGCGGGATACGCAGATACGCAGTATTTT. The chain employs TRBV5-4 and TRBJ2-3, with TRBD2 matching over 12 bases. Germline V gives CDR1 SGHNT, CDR2 YYREEE (reference sequence). The CDR3 length is 16 residues. Germline trimming cut 3 bases from V and 4 bases from J; bases unmatched to any gene: 6.

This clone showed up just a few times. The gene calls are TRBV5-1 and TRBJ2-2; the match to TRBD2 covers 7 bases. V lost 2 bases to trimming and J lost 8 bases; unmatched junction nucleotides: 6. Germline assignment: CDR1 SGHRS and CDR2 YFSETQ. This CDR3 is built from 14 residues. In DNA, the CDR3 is TGCGCCAGCAGCTTTTACGCGGGAGCAGGGGAGCTGTTTTTT. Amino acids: CASSFYAGAGELFF. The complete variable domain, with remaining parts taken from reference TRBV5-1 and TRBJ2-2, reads KAGVTQTPRYLIKTRGQQVTLSCSPISGHRSVSWYQQTPGQGLQFLFEYFSETQRNKGNFPGRFSGRQFSNSRSEMNVSTLELGDSALYLCASSFYAGAGELFFGEGSRLTVL.

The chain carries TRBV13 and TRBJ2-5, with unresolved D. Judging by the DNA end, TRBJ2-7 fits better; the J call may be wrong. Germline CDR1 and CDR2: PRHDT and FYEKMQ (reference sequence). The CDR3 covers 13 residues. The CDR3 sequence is CASSSPSNYEQYF. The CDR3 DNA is TGTGCCAGCAGTTCTCCCTCAAACTACGAGCAGTACTTC.

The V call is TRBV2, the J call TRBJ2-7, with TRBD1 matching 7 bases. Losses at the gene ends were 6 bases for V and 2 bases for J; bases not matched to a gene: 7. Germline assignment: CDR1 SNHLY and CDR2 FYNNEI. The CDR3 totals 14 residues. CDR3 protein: CASSATTGAYEQYF. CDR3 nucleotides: TGTGCCAGCAGCGCAACTACAGGGGCCTACGAGCAGTACTTC. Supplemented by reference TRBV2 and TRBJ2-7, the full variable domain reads EPEVTQTPSHQVTQMGQEVILRCVPISNHLYFYWYRQILGQKVEFLVSFYNNEISEKSEIFDDQFSVERPDGSNFTLKIRSTKLEDSAMYFCASSATTGAYEQYFGPGTRLTVT.

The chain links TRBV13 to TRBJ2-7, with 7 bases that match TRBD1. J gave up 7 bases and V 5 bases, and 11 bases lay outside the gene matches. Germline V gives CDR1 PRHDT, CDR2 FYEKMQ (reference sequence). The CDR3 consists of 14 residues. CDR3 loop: CASSQGQPSREQYF. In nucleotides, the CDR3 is TGTGCCAGCAGCCAGGGACAGCCTTCTCGAGAGCAGTACTTC.

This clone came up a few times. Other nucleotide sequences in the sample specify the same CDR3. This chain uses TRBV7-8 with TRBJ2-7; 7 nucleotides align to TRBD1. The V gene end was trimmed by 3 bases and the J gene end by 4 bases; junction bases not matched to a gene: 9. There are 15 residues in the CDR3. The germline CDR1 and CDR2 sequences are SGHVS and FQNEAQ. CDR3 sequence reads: CASSFSSGQYYEQYF. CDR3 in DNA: TGTGCCAGCAGCTTCAGCTCGGGACAGTATTACGAGCAGTACTTC.

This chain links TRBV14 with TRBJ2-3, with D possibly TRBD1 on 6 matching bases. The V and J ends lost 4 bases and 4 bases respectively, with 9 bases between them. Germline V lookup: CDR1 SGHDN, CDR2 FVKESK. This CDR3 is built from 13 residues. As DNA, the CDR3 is TGTGCCAGCAGCCGGCCAGGGGCAGATACGCAGTATTTT. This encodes CASSRPGADTQYF.

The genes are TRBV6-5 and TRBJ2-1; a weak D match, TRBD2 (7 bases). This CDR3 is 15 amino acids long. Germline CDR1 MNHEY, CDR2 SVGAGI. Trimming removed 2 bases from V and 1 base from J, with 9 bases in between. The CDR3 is CASSYEGGSYNEQFF. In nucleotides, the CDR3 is TGTGCCAGCAGTTACGAGGGGGGGTCCTACAATGAGCAGTTCTTC.

The CDR3 region has the DNA TGTGCCAGCAGCGACAACCCTAGCGGGAGGAGGACCGGGGAGCTGTTTTTT. It specifies CASSDNPSGRRTGELFF. This chain uses TRBV9 with TRBJ2-2, with 11 bases matching TRBD2. CDR3 size: 17 residues. CDR1 SGDLS and CDR2 YYNGEE come from the germline V gene. The ends lost 3 bases at V and 5 bases at J; junction bases unmatched: 9.

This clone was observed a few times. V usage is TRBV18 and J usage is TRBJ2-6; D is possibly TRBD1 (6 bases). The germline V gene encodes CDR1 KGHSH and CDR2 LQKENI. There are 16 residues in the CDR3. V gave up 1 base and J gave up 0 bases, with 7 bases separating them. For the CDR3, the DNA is TGTGCCAGCTCACCACAGGGGGACTCTGGGGCCAACGTCCTGACTTTC. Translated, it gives CASSPQGDSGANVLTF.

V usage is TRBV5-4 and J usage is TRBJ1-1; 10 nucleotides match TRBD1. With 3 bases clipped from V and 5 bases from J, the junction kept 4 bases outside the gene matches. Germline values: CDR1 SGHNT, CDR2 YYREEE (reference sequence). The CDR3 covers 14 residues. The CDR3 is CASSSTGGGTEAFF. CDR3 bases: TGTGCCAGCAGCTCGACAGGGGGCGGAACTGAAGCTTTCTTT.

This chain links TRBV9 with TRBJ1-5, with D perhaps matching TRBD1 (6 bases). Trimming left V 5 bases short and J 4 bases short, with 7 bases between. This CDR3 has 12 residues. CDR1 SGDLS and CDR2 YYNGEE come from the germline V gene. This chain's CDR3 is CASSRGNQPQHF. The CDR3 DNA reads TGTGCCAGCAGTAGGGGGAATCAGCCCCAGCATTTT.

The DNA of the CDR3 is TGTGCCAGCAGTACCACAGGGCTCAATGAGGAGCAGTACTTC. Amino acid sequence: CASSTTGLNEEQYF. The chain carries TRBV28 and TRBJ2-7, with a tentative D call TRBD1 (6 bases). Looked up from germline, CDR1 is MDHEN and CDR2 is SYDVKM. This CDR3 region has 14 residues. V lost 5 bases, J lost 7 bases, and 18 bases lay in between. The full variable domain, rest sourced from reference TRBV28 and TRBJ2-7, is DVKVTQSSRYLVKRTGEKVFLECVQDMDHENMFWYRQDPGLGLRLIYFSYDVKMKEKGDIPEGYSVSREKKERFSLILESASTNQTSMYLCASSTTGLNEEQYFGPGTRLTVT.

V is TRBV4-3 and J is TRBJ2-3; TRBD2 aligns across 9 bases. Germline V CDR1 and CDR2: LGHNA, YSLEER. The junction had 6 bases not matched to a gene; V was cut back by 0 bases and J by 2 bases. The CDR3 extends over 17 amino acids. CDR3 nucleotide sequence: TGCGCCAGCAGCCAAGATCCAGCGGGAGGCTCCACAGATACGCAGTATTTT. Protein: CASSQDPAGGSTDTQYF.

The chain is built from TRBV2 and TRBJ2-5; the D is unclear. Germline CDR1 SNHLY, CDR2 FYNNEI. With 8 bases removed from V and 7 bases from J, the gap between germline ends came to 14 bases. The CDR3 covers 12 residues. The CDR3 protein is CASVQRHGTQYF. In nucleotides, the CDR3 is TGTGCCAGCGTCCAACGACATGGGACCCAGTACTTC.

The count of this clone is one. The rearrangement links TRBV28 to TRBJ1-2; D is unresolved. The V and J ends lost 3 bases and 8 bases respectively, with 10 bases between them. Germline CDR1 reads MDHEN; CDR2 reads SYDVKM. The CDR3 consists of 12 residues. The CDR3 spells CASSLSEHGYTF. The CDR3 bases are TGTGCCAGCAGTTTGTCGGAGCACGGCTACACCTTC.

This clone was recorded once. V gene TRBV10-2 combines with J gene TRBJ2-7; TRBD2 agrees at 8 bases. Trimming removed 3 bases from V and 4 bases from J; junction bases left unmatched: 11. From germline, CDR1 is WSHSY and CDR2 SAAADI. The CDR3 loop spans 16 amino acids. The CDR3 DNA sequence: TGCGCCAGCAGTGACGGGCCACTAAGCGGGAGTTACGAGCAGTACTTC. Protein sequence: CASSDGPLSGSYEQYF.

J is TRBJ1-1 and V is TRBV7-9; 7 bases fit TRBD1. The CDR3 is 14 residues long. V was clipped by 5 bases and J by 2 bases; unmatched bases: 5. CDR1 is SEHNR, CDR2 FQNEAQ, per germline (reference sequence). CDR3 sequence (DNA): TGTGCCAGCAGCCGCCGGACAGGTAACACTGAAGCTTTCTTT. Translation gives CASSRRTGNTEAFF.

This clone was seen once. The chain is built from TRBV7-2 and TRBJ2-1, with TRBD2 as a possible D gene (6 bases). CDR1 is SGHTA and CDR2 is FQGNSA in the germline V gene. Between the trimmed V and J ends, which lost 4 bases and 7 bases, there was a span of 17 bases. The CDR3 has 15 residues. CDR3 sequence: CASSSFRDFKNEQFF. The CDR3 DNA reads TGTGCCAGCAGCTCATTCCGGGACTTCAAGAATGAGCAGTTCTTC.

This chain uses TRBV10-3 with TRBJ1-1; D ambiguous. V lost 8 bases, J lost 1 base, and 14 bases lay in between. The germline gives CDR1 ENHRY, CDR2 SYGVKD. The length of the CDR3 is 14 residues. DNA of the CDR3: TGTGCCATCGGGTCAAAGGAGTCGAACACTGAAGCTTTCTTT. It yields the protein CAIGSKESNTEAFF.

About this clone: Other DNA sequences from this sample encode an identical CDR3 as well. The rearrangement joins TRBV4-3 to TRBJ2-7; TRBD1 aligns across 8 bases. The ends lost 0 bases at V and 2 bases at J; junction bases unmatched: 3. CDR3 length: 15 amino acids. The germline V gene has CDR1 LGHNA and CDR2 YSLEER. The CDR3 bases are TGCGCCAGCAGCCAAGACGGGACAGGAGCCTACGAGCAGTACTTC. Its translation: CASSQDGTGAYEQYF.

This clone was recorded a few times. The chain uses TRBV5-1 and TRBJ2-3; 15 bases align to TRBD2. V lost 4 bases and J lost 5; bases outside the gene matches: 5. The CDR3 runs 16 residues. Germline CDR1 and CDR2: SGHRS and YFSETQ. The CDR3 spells CASSPGLAGGGDTQYF. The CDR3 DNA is TGCGCCAGCAGCCCAGGACTAGCGGGAGGGGGAGATACGCAGTATTTT.

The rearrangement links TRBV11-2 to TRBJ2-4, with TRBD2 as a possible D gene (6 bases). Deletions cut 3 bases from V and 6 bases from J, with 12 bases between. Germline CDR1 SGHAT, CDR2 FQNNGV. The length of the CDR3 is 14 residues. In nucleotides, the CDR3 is TGTGCCAGCAGCTTCCGGGAGAGAGGAAACATTCAGTACTTC. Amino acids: CASSFRERGNIQYF.